This paragraph reports one T cell receptor (beta chain). Its antigen specificity is not known. Base qualities are not at hand, and no much larger clone is one base apart. This sample was included in a study of T cell responses to AZD1222 COVID-19 vaccine listed by TCRdb under 2021. Describing the broader study: A total of 233 trial participants underwent TCR sequencing, of whom around 210 had received two doses of AZD1222 and roughly 26 had received two doses of the MenACWY control vaccine. Enrollment into the trials was organized by age into subgroups of 18-55, 56-69 and 70-plus years, and those subgroups contained roughly 150, 30 and 60 TCR-sequenced participants, respectively. The full study reports these points: Reportedly, close to half of the unique spike-specific TCRs recognized epitopes lying outside the regions that are mutated in the B.1.351 and B.1.1.7 variants. The whole spike protein was spanned by vaccine-associated CD4 TCRs, and dominant responses were seen in regions 160-218 and 743-854. No day 14 peak-response samples were available, so repertoires were characterized only after the peak T cell response. Participants were mostly white British, with more females than males. The authors suggested clonal diversity may have been underestimated. Conclusions about previously exposed vaccinees are limited because only a handful of AZD1222 recipients were SARS-CoV-2 seropositive at baseline. The 56-69-year group was small, and its depth increase did not reach significance, likely because of low power. After two AZD1222 doses, both the breadth and the depth of spike-specific TCRs were significantly higher than at day 0 and than in MenACWY recipients.

CDR1 and CDR2, per the germline V gene, are KGHSH and LQKENI. The CDR3 spans 14 residues, from the cysteine through the phenylalanine. Just CDR3 DNA is preserved here, 42 bases in frame from base 1. Trimming removed 0 bases from V and 4 bases from J, leaving 10 bases between the germline ends. The CDR3 regions of human TCRbeta chains were analyzed by immunosequencing. The paper's processing steps were these. TCRs in the repertoires were matched against a reference library of SARS-CoV-2-specific TCRs that had been generated with the MIRA antigen-specificity platform. Breadth was defined as the fraction of unique TCRs that were SARS-CoV-2-associated. Depth was defined as the fraction of total T cells that were SARS-CoV-2-associated. Each spike-specific TCR was assigned to its reactive spike region and to a CD4 or CD8 class using the MIRA data. Log10-transformed breadth and depth values were compared by one-way ANOVA with Sidak's multiple comparisons tests. The source is immuneACCESS, and TCRdb retained only in-frame sequences with V and J called. Part of the clones is not carried over; for the studies checked, unresolved V genes explain less than half of this, and the remainder is unexplained. V and J calls and clone size are those listed in that table; D and trimming were worked out from the DNA. Present in this sample are around 150,000 clones, over 80% of which were seen just once. The ten most abundant clones make up about 6.7% of the sample.

Sample time point, as interpreted from the label and publication: about 28 days (+/-7) after the second vaccine dose. Because spike-specific TCR depth and breadth did not differ between the two schedules, AZD1222 recipients who got a second dose at roughly 4 weeks were pooled with those who got a second dose at roughly 12 weeks. Vaccinee samples came from UK trials COV001 and COV002, including a single-blind randomized controlled phase 2/3 trial of AZD1222 (ChAdOx1 nCoV-19) in healthy adults. For TCRbeta chain sequencing, PBMC samples were collected from trial participants at day 0 and at day 28 after the second dose.

The rearranged chain carries TRBV18 and TRBJ2-7; TRBD1 might be the D gene, on 5 matching bases. The source was peripheral blood, collected 28 days after the second AZD1222 dose. The clonotype originates from an adult who received the AZD1222 COVID-19 vaccine. Here is the DNA: TGTGCCAGCTCACCACCCGACAGACCGTACGAGCAGTACTTC. Translated, this gives CASSPPDRPYEQYF. The CDR3 plus the reference TRBV18 and TRBJ2-7 genes for the other parts give the full variable domain: NAGVMQNPRHLVRRRGQEARLRCSPMKGHSHVYWYRQLPEEGLKFMVYLQKENIIDESGMPKERFSAEFPKEGPSILRIQQVVRGDSAAYFCASSPPDRPYEQYFGPGTRLTVT.